A selection of T cell receptor beta chains follows, all from one sample in a study of shared clonotypes between healthy human individuals. Here immunoSEQ multiplex PCR was the method, and the copy in TCRdb shows in-frame clones only, minus some. The table records around 510,000 clones, around 78% of them present only once. Source material: PBMCs. The receptors originated from a woman between 35 and 50 years old in good health. Some clones in this sample may be carry-over from other donors' samples. CDR3s include the opening cysteine and the closing phenylalanine or tryptophan. A D gene is named only where the DNA matches it firmly.

CDR3 protein | D gene | V gene
CASSHGTIYEQYF | NA | TRBV5-1
CASSLSGAQETQYF | TRBD2 | TRBV28
CASGTSGGVADTQYF | TRBD2 | TRBV28
CASRQGVGEKLFF | NA | TRBV7-8
CASTERGGREKLFF | NA | TRBV2
CASSAQGWVVENTEAFF | NA | TRBV6-4
CASSPPHTRDGYTF | NA | TRBV28
CAWSPLAGVPVWQFF | TRBD2 | TRBV30
CASSLIAGDRTGELFF | TRBD2 | TRBV7-3
CASSESKGTGGIETQYF | TRBD1 | TRBV25-1
CASSKTGDGYELYF | TRBD1 | TRBV9
CASSRGTGFGNTIYF | TRBD1 | TRBV7-3
CASSSTSGRRGETQYF | TRBD2 | TRBV11-2
CAWSVHGGITNEKLFF | NA | TRBV30
CASSFSTGFYEQFF | NA | TRBV5-8
CASSVVASMETQYF | NA | TRBV9
CASSQDRTENQPQHF | NA | TRBV4-3
CASSPGLTGELFF | NA | TRBV11-1
CASSPSGMEGAQPQHF | TRBD1 | TRBV18
CASSFLGTTGTTNTEAFF | NA | TRBV28
CASSPMGGGNTIYF | NA | TRBV6-1
CASSQPTSGRDNEQFF | TRBD2 | TRBV4-1
CASSSGSRETQYF | NA | TRBV19
CASIGGGSKNEQYF | TRBD2 | TRBV28